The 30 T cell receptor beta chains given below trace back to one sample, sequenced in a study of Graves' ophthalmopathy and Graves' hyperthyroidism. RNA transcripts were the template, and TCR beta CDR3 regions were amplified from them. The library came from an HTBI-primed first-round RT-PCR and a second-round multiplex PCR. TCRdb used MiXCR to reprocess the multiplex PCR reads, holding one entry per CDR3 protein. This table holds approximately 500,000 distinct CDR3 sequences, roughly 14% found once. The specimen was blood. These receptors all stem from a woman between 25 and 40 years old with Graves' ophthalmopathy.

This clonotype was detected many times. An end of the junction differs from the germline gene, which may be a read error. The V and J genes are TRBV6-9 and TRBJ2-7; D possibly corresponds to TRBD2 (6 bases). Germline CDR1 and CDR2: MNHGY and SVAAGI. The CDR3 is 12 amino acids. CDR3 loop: CAPSGFTYEQYF. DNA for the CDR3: TGCGCCCCAAGCGGGTTTACCTACGAGCAGTACTTC.

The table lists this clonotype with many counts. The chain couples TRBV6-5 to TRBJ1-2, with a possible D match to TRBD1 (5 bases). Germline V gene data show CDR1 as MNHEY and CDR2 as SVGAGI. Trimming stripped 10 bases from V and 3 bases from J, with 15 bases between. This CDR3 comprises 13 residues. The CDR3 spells CANRATVYYGYTF. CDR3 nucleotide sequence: TGTGCCAACAGAGCGACAGTCTACTATGGCTACACCTTC.

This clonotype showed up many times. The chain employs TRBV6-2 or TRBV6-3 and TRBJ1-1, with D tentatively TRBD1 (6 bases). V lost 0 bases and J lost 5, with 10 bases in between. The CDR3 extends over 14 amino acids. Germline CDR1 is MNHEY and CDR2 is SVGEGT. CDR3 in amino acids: CASSYSKRGTEAFF. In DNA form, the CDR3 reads TGTGCCAGCAGTTACTCGAAGAGGGGGACTGAAGCTTTCTTT.

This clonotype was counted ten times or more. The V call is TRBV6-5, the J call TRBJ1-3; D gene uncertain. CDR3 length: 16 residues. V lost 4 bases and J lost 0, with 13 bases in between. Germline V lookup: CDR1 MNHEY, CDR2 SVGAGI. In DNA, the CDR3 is TGTGCCAGCAGTTCTTTCACTCGGGCCTCTGGAAACACCATATATTTT. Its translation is CASSSFTRASGNTIYF.

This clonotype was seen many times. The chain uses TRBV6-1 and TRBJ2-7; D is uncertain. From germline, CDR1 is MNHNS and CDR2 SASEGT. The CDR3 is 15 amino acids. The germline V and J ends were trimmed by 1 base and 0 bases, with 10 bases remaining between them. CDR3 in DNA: TGTGCCAGCAGTGAAGGTGCGCTTAGCTCCTACGAGCAGTACTTC. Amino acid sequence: CASSEGALSSYEQYF.

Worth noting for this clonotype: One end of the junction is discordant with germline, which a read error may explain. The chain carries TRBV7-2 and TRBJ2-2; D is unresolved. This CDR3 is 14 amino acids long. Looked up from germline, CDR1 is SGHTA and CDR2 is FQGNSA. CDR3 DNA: TGTTCCAGCAGCTGGGCAGGGAACACCGGGGAGCTGTTTTTT. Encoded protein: CSSSWAGNTGELFF.

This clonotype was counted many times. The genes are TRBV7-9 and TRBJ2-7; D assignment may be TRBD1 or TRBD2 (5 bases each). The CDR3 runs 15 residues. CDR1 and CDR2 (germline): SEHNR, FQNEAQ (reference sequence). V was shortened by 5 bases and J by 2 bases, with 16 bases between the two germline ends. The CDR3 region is CASSPGTAITYEQYF. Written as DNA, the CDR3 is TGTGCCAGCAGCCCAGGGACCGCGATTACCTACGAGCAGTACTTC. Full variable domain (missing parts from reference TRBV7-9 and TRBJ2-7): DTGVSQNPRHKITKRGQNVTFRCDPISEHNRLYWYRQTLGQGPEFLTYFQNEAQLEKSRLLSDRFSAERPKGSFSTLEIQRTEQGDSAMYLCASSPGTAITYEQYFGPGTRLTVT.

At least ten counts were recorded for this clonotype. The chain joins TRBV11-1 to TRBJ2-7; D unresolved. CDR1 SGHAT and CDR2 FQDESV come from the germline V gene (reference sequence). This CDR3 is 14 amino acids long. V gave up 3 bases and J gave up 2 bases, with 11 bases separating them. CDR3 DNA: TGTGCCAGCAGCTTTAGGGCCGGACCCTACGAGCAGTACTTC. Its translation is CASSFRAGPYEQYF.

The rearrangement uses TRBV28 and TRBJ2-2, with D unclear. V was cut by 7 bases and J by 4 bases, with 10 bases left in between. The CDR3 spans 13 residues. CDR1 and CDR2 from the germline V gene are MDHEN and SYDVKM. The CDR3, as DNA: TGTGCCAGCACCTTTGCGCGCACCGGGGAGCTGTTTTTT. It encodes CASTFARTGELFF.

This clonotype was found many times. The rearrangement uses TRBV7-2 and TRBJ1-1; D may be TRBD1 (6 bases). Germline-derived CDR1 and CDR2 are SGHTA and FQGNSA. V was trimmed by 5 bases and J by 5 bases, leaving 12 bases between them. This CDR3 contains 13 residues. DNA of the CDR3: TGTGCCAGCAGCATAACCAGGGGAACTGAAGCTTTCTTT. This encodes CASSITRGTEAFF.

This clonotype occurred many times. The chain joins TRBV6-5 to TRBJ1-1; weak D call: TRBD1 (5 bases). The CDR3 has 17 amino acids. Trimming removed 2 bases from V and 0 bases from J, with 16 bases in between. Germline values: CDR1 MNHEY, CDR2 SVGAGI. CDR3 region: CASSYVNYRRMNTEAFF. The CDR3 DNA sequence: TGTGCCAGCAGTTACGTAAACTACAGGCGCATGAACACTGAAGCTTTCTTT.

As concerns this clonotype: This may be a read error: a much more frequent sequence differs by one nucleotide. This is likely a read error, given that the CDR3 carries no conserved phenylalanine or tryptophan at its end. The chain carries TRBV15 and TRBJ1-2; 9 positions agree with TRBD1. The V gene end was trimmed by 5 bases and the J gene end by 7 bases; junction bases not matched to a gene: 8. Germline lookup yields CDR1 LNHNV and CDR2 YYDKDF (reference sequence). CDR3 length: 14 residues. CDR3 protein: CATSSRGQGGGYTV. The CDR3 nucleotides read TGTGCCACCAGCTCGCGGGGACAGGGTGGTGGCTACACCGTC.

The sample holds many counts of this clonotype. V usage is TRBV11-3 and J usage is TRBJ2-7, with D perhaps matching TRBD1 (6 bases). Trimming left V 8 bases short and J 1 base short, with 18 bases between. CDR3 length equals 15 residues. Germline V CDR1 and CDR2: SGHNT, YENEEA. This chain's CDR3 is CASGAGQPPSYEQYF. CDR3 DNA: TGTGCCAGCGGCGCCGGACAGCCTCCTTCCTACGAGCAGTACTTC. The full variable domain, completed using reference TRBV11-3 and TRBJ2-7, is EAGVVQSPRYKIIEKKQPVAFWCNPISGHNTLYWYLQNLGQGPELLIRYENEEAVDDSQLPKDRFSAERLKGVDSTLKIQPAELGDSAVYLCASGAGQPPSYEQYFGPGTRLTVT.

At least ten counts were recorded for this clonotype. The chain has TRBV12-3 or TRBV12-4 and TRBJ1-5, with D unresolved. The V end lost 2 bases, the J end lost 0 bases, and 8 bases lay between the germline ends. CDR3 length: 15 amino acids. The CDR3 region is CASSLSEVSNQPQHF. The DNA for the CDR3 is TGTGCCAGCAGTTTATCAGAAGTTAGCAATCAGCCCCAGCATTTT.

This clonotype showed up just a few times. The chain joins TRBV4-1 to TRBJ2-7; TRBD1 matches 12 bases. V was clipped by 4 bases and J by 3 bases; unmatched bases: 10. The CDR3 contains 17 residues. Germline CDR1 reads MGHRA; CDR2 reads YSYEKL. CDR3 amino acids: CASSLLGGDRGHYEQYF. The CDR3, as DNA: TGCGCCAGCAGCCTCTTAGGAGGGGACAGGGGGCACTACGAGCAGTACTTC.

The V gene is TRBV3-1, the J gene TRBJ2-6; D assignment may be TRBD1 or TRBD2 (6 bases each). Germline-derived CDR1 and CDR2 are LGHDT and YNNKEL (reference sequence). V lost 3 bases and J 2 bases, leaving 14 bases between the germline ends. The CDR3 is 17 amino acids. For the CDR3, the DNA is TGTGCCAGCAGCCATGGAGGGGGACGACCTGGGGCCAACGTCCTGACTTTC. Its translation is CASSHGGGRPGANVLTF.

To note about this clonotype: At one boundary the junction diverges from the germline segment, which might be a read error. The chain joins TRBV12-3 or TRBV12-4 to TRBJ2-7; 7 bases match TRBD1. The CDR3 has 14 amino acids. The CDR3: CASSSGTVTLGKDF. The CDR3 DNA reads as TGTGCCAGCAGTTCCGGGACAGTCACATTGGGGAAGGACTTC.

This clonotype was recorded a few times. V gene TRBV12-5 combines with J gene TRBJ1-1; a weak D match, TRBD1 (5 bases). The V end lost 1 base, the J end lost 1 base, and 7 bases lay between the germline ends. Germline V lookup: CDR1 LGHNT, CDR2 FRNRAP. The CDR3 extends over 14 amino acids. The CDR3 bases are TGTGCTAGTGGTTTGGCAGGGCGGAACACTGAAGCTTTCTTT. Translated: CASGLAGRNTEAFF.

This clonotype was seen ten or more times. The CDR3 spells CSASPTGSADTEAFF. CDR3 nucleotide sequence: TGCAGTGCTAGTCCAACAGGGTCGGCCGACACTGAAGCTTTCTTT. The V and J genes are TRBV20-1 and TRBJ1-1, with a weak D call TRBD1 (6 bases). Trimming took off 3 bases at V and 3 bases at J, with 17 bases between the two ends. This CDR3 spans 15 amino acids. In germline, CDR1 is DFQATT, CDR2 SNEGSKA (reference sequence).

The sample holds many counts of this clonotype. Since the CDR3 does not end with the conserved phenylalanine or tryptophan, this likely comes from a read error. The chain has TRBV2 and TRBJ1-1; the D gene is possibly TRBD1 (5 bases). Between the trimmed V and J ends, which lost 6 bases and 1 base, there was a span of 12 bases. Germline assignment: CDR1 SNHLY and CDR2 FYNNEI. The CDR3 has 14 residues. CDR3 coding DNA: TGTGCCAGCAGAGAGAGGCAGGGGAACACTGAAGCTTTCCTT. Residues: CASRERQGNTEAFL.

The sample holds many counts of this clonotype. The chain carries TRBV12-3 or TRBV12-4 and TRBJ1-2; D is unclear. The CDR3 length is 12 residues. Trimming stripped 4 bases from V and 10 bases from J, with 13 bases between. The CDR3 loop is CASSSGGMDYTF. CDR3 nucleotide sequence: TGTGCCAGCAGTTCCGGTGGAATGGACTACACCTTC.

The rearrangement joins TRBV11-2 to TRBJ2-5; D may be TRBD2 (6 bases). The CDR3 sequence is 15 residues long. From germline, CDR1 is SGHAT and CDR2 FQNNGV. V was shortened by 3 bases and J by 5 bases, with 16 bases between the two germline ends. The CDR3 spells CASSFRLVLGETQYF. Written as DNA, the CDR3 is TGTGCCAGCAGCTTCAGACTAGTTCTAGGGGAGACCCAGTACTTC.

The CDR3 protein is CASSVASGGTEAFF. CDR3 sequence (DNA): TGTGCCAGCAGCGTAGCGTCGGGGGGCACTGAAGCTTTCTTT. The V and J genes are TRBV9 and TRBJ1-1, with a tentative D call TRBD1 (5 bases). The CDR3 extends over 14 amino acids. The germline V and J ends were trimmed by 0 bases and 4 bases, with 10 bases remaining between them. Germline V CDR1 and CDR2: SGDLS, YYNGEE.

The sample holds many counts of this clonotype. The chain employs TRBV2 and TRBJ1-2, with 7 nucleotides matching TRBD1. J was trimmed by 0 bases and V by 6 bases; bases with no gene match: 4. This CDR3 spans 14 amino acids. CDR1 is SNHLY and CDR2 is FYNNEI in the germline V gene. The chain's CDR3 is CASSETGTNYGYTF. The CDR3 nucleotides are TGTGCCAGCAGCGAGACAGGGACTAACTATGGCTACACCTTC.

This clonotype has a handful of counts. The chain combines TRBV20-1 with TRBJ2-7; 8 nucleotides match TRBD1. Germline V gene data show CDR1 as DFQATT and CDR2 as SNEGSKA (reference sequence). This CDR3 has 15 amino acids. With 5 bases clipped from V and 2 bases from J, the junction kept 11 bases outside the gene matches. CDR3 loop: CSADTGTGATYEQYF. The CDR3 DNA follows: TGCAGTGCTGACACCGGGACAGGAGCCACCTACGAGCAGTACTTC.

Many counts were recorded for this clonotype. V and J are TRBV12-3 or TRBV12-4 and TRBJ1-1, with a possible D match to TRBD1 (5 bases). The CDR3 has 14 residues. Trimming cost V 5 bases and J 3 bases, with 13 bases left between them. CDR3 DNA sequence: TGTGCCAGCAGTGACAGAAATGAAGACACTGAAGCTTTCTTT. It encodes CASSDRNEDTEAFF.

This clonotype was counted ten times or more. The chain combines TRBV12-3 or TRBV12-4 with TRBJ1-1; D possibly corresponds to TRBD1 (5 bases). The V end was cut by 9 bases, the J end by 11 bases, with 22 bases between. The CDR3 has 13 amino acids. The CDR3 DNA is TGTGCCAGTACCGAAGGCCCCCTGGGGGATGCTTTCTTT. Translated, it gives CASTEGPLGDAFF.

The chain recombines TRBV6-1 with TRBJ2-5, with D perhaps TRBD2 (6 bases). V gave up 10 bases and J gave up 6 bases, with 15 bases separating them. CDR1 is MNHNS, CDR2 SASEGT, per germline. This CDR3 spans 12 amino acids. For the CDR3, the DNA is TGTGCCACCTCTAGGAGGGAGAAGACCCAGTACTTC. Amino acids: CATSRREKTQYF.

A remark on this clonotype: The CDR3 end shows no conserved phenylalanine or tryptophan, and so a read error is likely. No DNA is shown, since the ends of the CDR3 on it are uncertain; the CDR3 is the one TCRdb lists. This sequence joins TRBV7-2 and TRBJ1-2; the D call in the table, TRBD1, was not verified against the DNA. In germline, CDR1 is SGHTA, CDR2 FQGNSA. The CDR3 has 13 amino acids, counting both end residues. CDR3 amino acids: CASSSPGHYGYTV.

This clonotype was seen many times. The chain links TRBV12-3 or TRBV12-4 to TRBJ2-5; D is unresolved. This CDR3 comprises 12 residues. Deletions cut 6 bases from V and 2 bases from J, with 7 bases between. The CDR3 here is CASRGRQETQYF. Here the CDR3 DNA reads TGTGCCAGCAGGGGTAGGCAAGAGACCCAGTACTTC.